This TCR beta chain comes out of a study of Ad26.COV2.S vaccination and SARS-CoV-2 variants. Study-level background: Vaccine-arm donor from the placebo-controlled COV1001 Ad26.COV2.S trial.

Regarding the study as a whole: Placebo recipients showed lower spike-specific TCR breadth than vaccinees.

Turning to this clone: The antigen remains undetermined.

As for treatment: around 19 received Ad26.COV2.S at low or high dose, single or two shots; several received placebo; per-sample allocation not given. Collection of the samples took place on day 63 after the first injection of vaccine or placebo. The CDR3 loop spans 16 amino acids. Germline CDR1 and CDR2: KGHSH and LQKENI. V was shortened by 6 bases and J by 5 bases, with 22 bases between the two germline ends. Repertoires were generated with immunoSEQ multiplex PCR, while TCRdb's copy carries only in-frame clones and drops some. The sample yields some 390,000 clones, around nine tenths seen once. The specimen comprised peripheral blood, sampled in a trial of Ad26.COV2.S vaccine versus placebo. The rearrangement uses TRBV18 and TRBJ1-1; D may be TRBD1 (6 bases). The clonotype originates from a person between 18 and 65 years old who received the Ad26.COV2.S COVID-19 vaccine or a placebo. The CDR3 region has the DNA TGTGCCAGCTCCCCCGTTGCGGGGGGCATCGATACTGAAGCTTTCTTT. This translates into CASSPVAGGIDTEAFF.